These 5 T cell receptor beta chains were sequenced from one sample in a study of control samples from healthy donors and cancer patients (dated by TCRdb to the early 2020s). The library was prepared using the immunoSEQ multiplex PCR assay. TCRdb obtained this table from immuneACCESS and retained in-frame rearrangements with V and J assigned. These tables miss some clones; where compared with another copy, unresolved V genes account for less than half of the shortfall, and the remainder is unexplained. This sample comprises around 200,000 clones, 85% to 95% of them detected only once. The ten largest clones add up to more than 1.1% of the sample. Specimen: blood. The receptors here all came from a young man in good health.

This chain connects TRBV15 to TRBJ1-5; maybe TRBD1 (5 bases). This CDR3 is built from 15 residues. Trimming shortened V by 0 bases and J by 1 base, and 7 bases separated the two germline ends. Per the germline V gene, CDR1 is LNHNV and CDR2 is YYDKDF (reference sequence). The CDR3 is CATSRDRDSNQPQHF. The CDR3 bases are TGTGCCACCAGCAGAGACCGGGACAGCAATCAGCCCCAGCATTTT.

The chain links TRBV7-3 to TRBJ2-7; TRBD2 matches 7 bases. The CDR3 runs 14 residues. The germline CDR1 and CDR2 sequences are SGHTA and FQGTGA. Trimming took 3 bases from V and 0 from J; bases not matched to a gene: 2. CDR3: CASSLGGNSYEQYF. The CDR3 DNA sequence: TGTGCCAGCAGCTTGGGGGGGAACTCCTACGAGCAGTACTTC.

The CDR3 is CASSLAPSGGAGDEQFF. The CDR3 DNA reads TGCGCCAGCAGCTTGGCCCCTAGCGGGGGGGCCGGGGATGAGCAGTTCTTC. The chain carries TRBV5-1 and TRBJ2-1, with TRBD2 matching over 12 bases. Germline CDR1 reads SGHRS; CDR2 reads YFSETQ. The J segment lost 8 bases and the V segment lost 0 bases, leaving 9 bases of the junction unmatched. The CDR3 runs 17 residues.

The rearrangement joins TRBV6-1 to TRBJ2-7, with D tentatively TRBD2 (5 bases). V was pared by 1 base and J by 4 bases, with 11 bases between. CDR3 length equals 14 residues. The germline V gene encodes CDR1 MNHNS and CDR2 SASEGT. CDR3: CASSEGGSGYEQYF. The DNA of the CDR3 is TGTGCCAGCAGTGAAGGGGGATCGGGGTACGAGCAGTACTTC.

This sequence joins TRBV3-1 (or the pseudogene TRBV3-2) and TRBJ1-1; D is uncertain. V was pared by 8 bases and J by 7 bases, with 14 bases between. The CDR3 is 12 amino acids. Germline-derived CDR1 and CDR2 are LGHDT and YNNKEL (reference sequence). As DNA, the CDR3 is TGTGCCAGCCATCCGCGAGATGGTGAAGCTTTCTTT. Amino acids: CASHPRDGEAFF.